The 6 T cell receptor beta chains below were found in one sample sequenced in a study of brain T cells in children with intractable seizures. The data were produced by immunoSEQ multiplex PCR, yet TCRdb's version contains in-frame clones alone and is incomplete. Of tens of thousands of clones listed, approximately 94% are singletons. Specimen: peripheral blood, collected at surgery. The receptor set was obtained from a boy younger than 18 with focal cortical dysplasia and intractable seizures.

The V and J genes are TRBV7-9 and TRBJ1-3, with D maybe TRBD1 (5 bases). The CDR3 sequence is 16 residues long. Germline values: CDR1 SEHNR, CDR2 FQNEAQ (reference sequence). V lost 0 bases, J lost 4 bases, and 13 bases lay in between. CDR3 nucleotide sequence: TGTGCCAGCAGCTTAGCAGGCCCAGGGCAAGGAAACACCATATATTTT. Its translation is CASSLAGPGQGNTIYF.

The genes are TRBV5-1 and TRBJ2-1; D is possibly TRBD2 (5 bases). This CDR3 is 12 amino acids long. V lost 0 bases, J lost 15 bases, and 13 bases lay in between. In germline, CDR1 is SGHRS, CDR2 YFSETQ. CDR3 protein: CASSLEAGDWFF. Written as DNA, the CDR3 is TGCGCCAGCAGCTTGGAGGCCGGGGATTGGTTCTTC. Variable domain in full (rest from reference TRBV5-1 and TRBJ2-1): KAGVTQTPRYLIKTRGQQVTLSCSPISGHRSVSWYQQTPGQGLQFLFEYFSETQRNKGNFPGRFSGRQFSNSRSEMNVSTLELGDSALYLCASSLEAGDWFFGPGTRLTVL.

The gene calls are TRBV6-4 and TRBJ2-2; TRBD1 might be the D (5 bases). The germline V gene encodes CDR1 MRHNA and CDR2 SNTAGT. CDR3 size: 14 residues. Trimming removed 0 bases at V and 3 bases at J, with 5 bases between. CDR3 DNA: TGTGCCAGCAGTGACTCAGGGGACACCGGGGAGCTGTTTTTT. Protein: CASSDSGDTGELFF.

The J gene is TRBJ1-3, the V gene TRBV4-1; D may be TRBD1 (5 bases). From germline, CDR1 is MGHRA and CDR2 YSYEKL. Trimming removed 2 bases from V and 6 bases from J, with 14 bases in between. This CDR3 has 15 residues. CDR3 bases: TGCGCCAGCAGCCAAAGGGACGGTTGGGAAAACACCATATATTTT. It yields the protein CASSQRDGWENTIYF.

J is TRBJ1-2 and V is TRBV2; D is perhaps TRBD1 (6 bases). Between the trimmed V and J ends, which lost 7 bases and 7 bases, there was a span of 19 bases. The CDR3 is 14 residues long. CDR1 SNHLY and CDR2 FYNNEI come from the germline V gene. The CDR3 loop is CASNGGGGRVGYTF. CDR3 DNA: TGTGCCAGCAATGGAGGTGGGGGGCGGGTTGGCTACACCTTC.

The chain is built from TRBV7-9 and TRBJ2-4; TRBD2 agrees at 8 bases. The germline V gene has CDR1 SEHNR and CDR2 FQNEAQ (reference sequence). The CDR3 loop spans 14 amino acids. The junction had 4 bases not matched to a gene; V was cut back by 5 bases and J by 4 bases. The CDR3 nucleotides read TGTGCCAGCAGCCCCCGGGGGGGAAAAAACATTCAGTACTTC. This sequence encodes CASSPRGGKNIQYF. The full variable domain, its missing parts supplied by reference TRBV7-9 and TRBJ2-4, is DTGVSQNPRHKITKRGQNVTFRCDPISEHNRLYWYRQTLGQGPEFLTYFQNEAQLEKSRLLSDRFSAERPKGSFSTLEIQRTEQGDSAMYLCASSPRGGKNIQYFGAGTRLSVL.